These 27 T cell receptor beta chains originate from one sample sequenced in a study of T cells in Graves' hyperthyroidism and ophthalmopathy (dated by TCRdb to between 2019 and 2020). Library creation used multiplex PCR. The sequencer listed for this sample is Illumina HiSeq 2000. TCR beta CDR3 regions were amplified from RNA transcripts. For the first round of RT-PCR on the TCR CDR3, the HTBI primer set was used together with the Qiagen OneStep RT-PCR kit. TCRdb trimmed public reads at Q25 via fastp, called clones via MiXCR and kept in-frame beta chains. Under each unique CDR3 protein, matching rows form one entry showing the most common genes and DNA. This sample holds roughly 580,000 distinct CDR3 sequences; about 14% were observed only once. 4.5% to 6% of the sample is taken by the ten largest. The sample consisted of blood. The receptors stem from a woman between 25 and 40 years old with Graves' hyperthyroidism that later progressed to Graves' ophthalmopathy.

This clonotype was seen a handful of times. This rearrangement joins TRBV20-1 to TRBJ2-7; maybe TRBD2 (6 bases). CDR1 is DFQATT and CDR2 is SNEGSKA in the germline V gene (reference sequence). Trimming stripped 0 bases from V and 2 bases from J, with 11 bases between. The CDR3 is 14 residues long. The CDR3 sequence is CSARDPGATYEQYF. The CDR3 DNA reads as TGCAGTGCTAGAGATCCGGGAGCGACCTACGAGCAGTACTTC.

This rearrangement joins TRBV6-1 to TRBJ2-3; TRBD2 matches at 10 bases. This CDR3 is 18 amino acids long. Trimming at V came to 6 bases and at J to 2 bases, leaving 14 bases not matched to a gene. Germline V CDR1 and CDR2: MNHNS, SASEGT. CDR3 nucleotide sequence: TGTGCCAGCAGACCTTGGACTAGCGGACATACCCTCACAGATACGCAGTATTTT. It yields the protein CASRPWTSGHTLTDTQYF.

This clonotype occurred many times. The rearrangement links TRBV28 to TRBJ2-6; tentative D call: TRBD2 (6 bases). CDR1 is MDHEN, CDR2 SYDVKM, per germline. The V end was cut by 5 bases, the J end by 4 bases, with 21 bases between. The CDR3 contains 18 residues. For the CDR3, the DNA is TGTGCCAGCAGTCTTTTTGACCGACTAGTTAGGGGGGCCAACGTCCTGACTTTC. Protein: CASSLFDRLVRGANVLTF.

This clonotype was counted ten times or more. V usage is TRBV7-8 and J usage is TRBJ1-1; D gene ambiguous. Germline CDR1 reads SGHVS; CDR2 reads FQNEAQ. The CDR3 contains 14 residues. Between the trimmed V and J ends, which lost 0 bases and 6 bases, there was a span of 11 bases. CDR3 in DNA: TGTGCCAGCAGCTTAGCCGCAGGAATGCCTGAAGCTTTCTTT. It encodes CASSLAAGMPEAFF.

This clonotype was seen more than once but under ten times. V is TRBV29-1 and J is TRBJ2-3; D is unclear. CDR3 length equals 14 residues. The germline CDR1 and CDR2 sequences are SQVTM and ANQGSEA. V dropped 4 bases and J dropped 2 bases, with 13 bases sitting between them. This CDR3 reads CSVGRLLITDTQYF. CDR3 nucleotides: TGCAGCGTTGGTAGGCTCCTTATCACAGATACGCAGTATTTT.

This chain uses TRBV5-1 with TRBJ1-1; TRBD1 matches 10 bases. This CDR3 contains 18 residues. Germline CDR1 and CDR2: SGHRS and YFSETQ. Germline trimming cut 5 bases from V and 4 bases from J; bases unmatched to any gene: 17. The CDR3 is CASRYPLGQGFLGTEAFF. The CDR3 DNA sequence: TGCGCCAGCAGATACCCCCTGGGACAGGGGTTCTTGGGCACTGAAGCTTTCTTT.

This clonotype was seen ten or more times. V is TRBV3-1 and J is TRBJ2-7; TRBD2 matches 8 bases. CDR3 size: 14 residues. V was clipped by 4 bases and J by 3 bases; unmatched bases: 5. The germline V gene has CDR1 LGHDT and CDR2 YNNKEL (reference sequence). The CDR3 DNA is TGTGCCAGCAGCCCGGGAGGGTCCCTCTACGAGCAGTACTTC. This gives the protein CASSPGGSLYEQYF.

There are many counts of this clonotype. The V gene is TRBV24-1, the J gene TRBJ2-3, with TRBD2 matching over 10 bases. Per the germline V gene, CDR1 is KGHDR and CDR2 is SFDVKD. There are 16 residues in the CDR3. V was clipped by 4 bases and J by 5 bases; unmatched bases: 8. The CDR3 reads CATSDPSGRYGDTQYF. The CDR3 region has the DNA TGTGCCACCAGTGACCCTAGCGGGAGATACGGAGATACGCAGTATTTT.

This clonotype was seen many times. This rearrangement joins TRBV2 to TRBJ2-4, with 9 bases aligning to TRBD1. After removal of 3 bases from V and 3 bases from J, the junction contained 0 bases not matched to a gene. This CDR3 spans 14 amino acids. CDR1 is SNHLY and CDR2 is FYNNEI in the germline V gene. This CDR3 is CASSETGGKNIQYF. In DNA, the CDR3 is TGTGCCAGCAGTGAGACAGGGGGCAAAAACATTCAGTACTTC. The full variable domain, in which reference TRBV2 and TRBJ2-4 provide the parts outside the CDR3, is EPEVTQTPSHQVTQMGQEVILRCVPISNHLYFYWYRQILGQKVEFLVSFYNNEISEKSEIFDDQFSVERPDGSNFTLKIRSTKLEDSAMYFCASSETGGKNIQYFGAGTRLSVL.

This clonotype showed up many times. The chain uses TRBV7-2 and TRBJ1-1; D is uncertain. The V end lost 3 bases, the J end lost 6 bases, and 11 bases lay between the germline ends. CDR3 length: 13 residues. CDR1 SGHTA and CDR2 FQGNSA come from the germline V gene. The CDR3 coding sequence is TGTGCCAGCAGCTTTGGACCCCCCGCTGAAGCTTTCTTT. Its protein product is CASSFGPPAEAFF.

This clonotype was counted at least ten times. This rearrangement joins TRBV9 to TRBJ1-5; no reliable D call. The CDR3 contains 15 residues. V was clipped by 0 bases and J by 0 bases, with 7 bases between them. Germline V gene lookup returns CDR1 SGDLS and CDR2 YYNGEE. Written as DNA, the CDR3 is TGTGCCAGCAGCGTAGAGGGTCATAGCAATCAGCCCCAGCATTTT. Protein sequence: CASSVEGHSNQPQHF.

This clonotype was recorded many times. V is TRBV7-8 and J is TRBJ1-4, with no clear D. Germline CDR1 is SGHVS and CDR2 is FQNEAQ. CDR3 length: 11 residues. Deletions cut 6 bases from V and 5 bases from J, with 4 bases between. As DNA, the CDR3 is TGTGCCAGCAGGCTGAATGAAAAACTGTTTTTT. It is translated as CASRLNEKLFF.

This clonotype has a count of ten or more. J is TRBJ2-1 and V is TRBV11-2, with 11 bases matching TRBD2. The germline V gene has CDR1 SGHAT and CDR2 FQNNGV. The CDR3 is made up of 15 amino acids. V shed 1 base and J 9 bases; nucleotides not matched to a gene: 5. The CDR3 sequence: CASSLGLAGGGEQFF. CDR3 DNA: TGTGCCAGCAGCTTAGGTCTAGCGGGAGGAGGTGAGCAGTTCTTC.

Ten or more counts support this clonotype. The chain combines TRBV12-3 or TRBV12-4 with TRBJ1-5; TRBD1 is a possible D gene (6 bases). V lost 3 bases and J 5 bases, leaving 8 bases between the germline ends. CDR3 length equals 13 residues. In DNA, the CDR3 is TGTGCCAGCAGTTTTCCAGGGGATCAGCCCCAGCATTTT. Its protein is CASSFPGDQPQHF.

This chain joins TRBV7-2 and TRBJ2-3, with TRBD1 as a possible D gene (6 bases). The V end was cut by 2 bases, the J end by 4 bases, with 22 bases between. Germline V gene sequence: CDR1 SGHTA, CDR2 FQGNSA. The CDR3 runs to 18 residues. Written as DNA, the CDR3 is TGTGCCAGCAGCTTATCTTGGGTGGGTCCAGGGGTGGCAGATACGCAGTATTTT. Translation gives CASSLSWVGPGVADTQYF.

Concerning this clonotype itself: Given the absence of the conserved phenylalanine or tryptophan at the CDR3 end, a read error is likely. V and J are TRBV7-3 and TRBJ2-1; 16 bases match TRBD2. Looked up from germline, CDR1 is SGHTA and CDR2 is FQGTGA. The CDR3 sequence is 17 residues long. With 5 bases clipped from V and 9 bases from J, the junction kept 10 bases outside the gene matches. The CDR3 DNA reads TGTGCCAGCAGCCCCGGGACTAGCGGGGGGGGAATGGGTGAGCAGTTCCTC. This codes for CASSPGTSGGGMGEQFL.

This clonotype was picked up a small number of times. The rearrangement uses TRBV28 and TRBJ2-7; no clear D gene. The germline V and J ends were trimmed by 6 bases and 3 bases, with 12 bases remaining between them. Germline-derived CDR1 and CDR2 are MDHEN and SYDVKM. The CDR3 covers 13 residues. The CDR3 sequence: CASSTRHFYEQYF. DNA for the CDR3: TGTGCCAGCAGCACCAGACACTTCTACGAGCAGTACTTC.

This clonotype was seen a handful of times. This chain links TRBV10-3 with TRBJ2-3; D may be TRBD1 (5 bases). Germline lookup yields CDR1 ENHRY and CDR2 SYGVKD. The germline V and J ends were trimmed by 3 bases and 2 bases, with 9 bases remaining between them. This CDR3 comprises 14 residues. The CDR3 sequence is CAISDRANTDTQYF. CDR3 nucleotides: TGTGCCATCAGTGACAGGGCGAACACAGATACGCAGTATTTT.

In its sample, this clonotype was seen a few times. V usage is TRBV5-1 and J usage is TRBJ1-1; D might be TRBD1 (6 bases). Germline V gene sequence: CDR1 SGHRS, CDR2 YFSETQ. This CDR3 has 14 amino acids. Trimming took off 4 bases at V and 4 bases at J, with 14 bases between the two ends. Here the CDR3 reads CASSRGNGGTEAFF. The CDR3 DNA follows: TGCGCCAGCAGCAGGGGGAACGGTGGCACTGAAGCTTTCTTT.

With regard to this clonotype: A much more abundant neighbour one base away suggests this may be a read error. The V gene is TRBV11-2, the J gene TRBJ2-7; 9 nucleotides line up with TRBD2. Trimming cost V 1 base and J 6 bases; bases outside gene matches: 7. Per germline, CDR1 SGHAT and CDR2 FQNNGV. The CDR3 runs 15 residues. In DNA form, the CDR3 reads TGTGCCAGCAGCTTAGTAGCGGGAGTAGGCTCCGAGCAGTACTTC. Residues: CASSLVAGVGSEQYF.

The table lists this clonotype with many counts. The chain employs TRBV7-2 and TRBJ2-3; D might be TRBD2 (6 bases). V was trimmed by 1 base and J by 2 bases, leaving 7 bases between them. Germline V CDR1 and CDR2: SGHTA, FQGNSA. The CDR3 is 14 residues long. The CDR3 sequence is CASSLVAATDTQYF. The CDR3, as DNA: TGTGCCAGCAGCTTAGTAGCGGCCACAGATACGCAGTATTTT.

This clonotype has a count of ten or more. The V call is TRBV18, the J call TRBJ1-3, with a tentative D call TRBD1 (6 bases). The CDR3 has 13 amino acids. CDR1 is KGHSH, CDR2 LQKENI, per germline. The germline V and J ends were trimmed by 6 bases and 7 bases, with 13 bases remaining between them. CDR3: CASSGGNLNTIYF. The CDR3 DNA follows: TGTGCCAGCTCCGGGGGCAACCTTAACACCATATATTTT.

J is TRBJ1-4 and V is TRBV15; 7 bases match TRBD1. Germline assignment: CDR1 LNHNV and CDR2 YYDKDF (reference sequence). Trimming took 1 base from V and 0 from J; bases not matched to a gene: 2. The CDR3 totals 16 residues. The CDR3 coding sequence is TGTGCCACCAGCAGAGGGGGGACAGCAACTAATGAAAAACTGTTTTTT. Protein sequence: CATSRGGTATNEKLFF.

This clonotype was recorded at least ten times. The V and J genes are TRBV11-3 and TRBJ1-1; D remains ambiguous. Germline CDR1 and CDR2: SGHNT and YENEEA. The CDR3 has 15 residues. Trimming shortened V by 1 base and J by 2 bases, and 11 bases separated the two germline ends. The CDR3 sequence: CASSLGSTINTEAFF. The CDR3 DNA reads TGTGCCAGCAGCTTAGGCTCCACCATTAACACTGAAGCTTTCTTT.

This sequence joins TRBV20-1 and TRBJ2-7; D perhaps matches TRBD1 (6 bases). This CDR3 contains 13 residues. Trimming cost V 5 bases and J 2 bases, with 13 bases left between them. Germline V lookup: CDR1 DFQATT, CDR2 SNEGSKA (reference sequence). CDR3 region: CSAEGDTAYEQYF. The CDR3 DNA follows: TGCAGTGCTGAGGGGGACACGGCCTACGAGCAGTACTTC.

This chain links TRBV5-1 with TRBJ2-1, with D perhaps TRBD2 (6 bases). V lost 0 bases, J lost 8 bases, and 18 bases lay in between. The CDR3 is made up of 16 amino acids. Germline loops: CDR1 SGHRS, CDR2 YFSETQ. CDR3 in DNA: TGCGCCAGCAGCTTGGAGACTAGGGGCCCCTGGGATGAGCAGTTCTTC. The encoded protein is CASSLETRGPWDEQFF.

About this clonotype: This may stem from a read error, because a much larger clone lies one nucleotide away. V usage is TRBV18 and J usage is TRBJ2-2; possibly TRBD1 or TRBD2 for D (5 bases each). Trimming cost V 2 bases and J 5 bases, with 12 bases left between them. The CDR3 has 15 amino acids. Germline loops: CDR1 KGHSH, CDR2 LQKENI. CDR3 in DNA: TGTGCCAGCTCACCAAACCGGGGCCGAACCGGGGAGCTGTTTTTT. Its protein is CASSPNRGRTGELFF.